This TCR beta chain was retrieved from a study of cytomegalovirus exposure and HLA in healthy donors. Findings and limits, study-wide: HLA restriction was apparent for most CMV-associated TCR beta chains in a later analysis. Presence/absence analyses rested on an assumption that sequencing depth was roughly uniform across donors.

Healthy people donating bone marrow made up the donors. In regard to this clone: Its specificity is not known.

PCR involved 60 Vbeta and 13 Jbeta primers. The method was immunoSEQ multiplex PCR; TCRdb's version includes in-frame clones alone and lacks a portion of them. The sample holds 60,000 to 70,000 clones, 80% seen once. The clonotype was recovered from a woman aged 30 to 39 in good health and CMV-seronegative. Input material: PBMCs.

The DNA for the CDR3 is TGTGCCAGCAGCTTAGAGCCCCGCGAGACCCAGTACTTC. The encoded protein is CASSLEPRETQYF. V is TRBV7-2 and J is TRBJ2-5; no clear D. Germline V lookup: CDR1 SGHTA, CDR2 FQGNSA. V gave up 1 base and J gave up 5 bases, with 8 bases separating them. The CDR3 has 13 residues.